Included here is one T cell receptor beta chain sequence, with context. Its target is not known. This entry belongs to a study of identical twins. V was trimmed by 2 bases and J by 5 bases, leaving 15 bases between them. Germline CDR1 reads LGHDT; CDR2 reads YNNKEL (reference sequence). CDR3 length: 16 amino acids. Study-wide results and limits: Insertions ran lower in abundant cord blood beta clonotypes, though not in memory repertoires. Models underestimated how often monozygotic twins shared out-of-frame TCR alpha.

Unique molecular identifiers were present on the cDNA, which also gained a universal primer site by template switching. One entry per CDR3 protein results from TCRdb running MiXCR on the 5' RACE reads. The table shows around 530,000 distinct CDR3 sequences, with roughly 15% occurring only once. The same data also went into a second study, on yellow fever vaccine responses in identical twins. That source notes: Each twin's T cell response to the vaccine was reported to look partly convergent and partly personalized.

The V and J genes are TRBV3-1 and TRBJ1-4, with D possibly being TRBD1 (6 bases). This clonotype originated in a woman under 30 in good health. Sequences were obtained from CD4+ T cells sorted from blood. The CDR3 DNA is TGTGCCAGCAGCCAAACAACAACAGGGATCAATGAAAAACTGTTTTTT. This gives the protein CASSQTTTGINEKLFF.